One sample yielded the 32 T cell receptor beta chains listed below, sequenced in a study of naive and memory T cell subsets. Study-wide points: Possibly reflecting memory cells re-expressing CD45RA, a few larger clonotypes occurred in naive repertoires, especially CD8.

An equimolar mix of two oligonucleotides served as the beta constant-region primer for TRBC1 and TRBC2. Ligated cDNA was amplified by four rounds of PCR with nested alpha and beta constant-region primers and SP2. TCRdb re-called the UMI-ligation and nested PCR reads with MiXCR, one entry per CDR3 protein. The data contain around 140,000 distinct CDR3 sequences, about 23% of them seen just once; the ten biggest clones take up around 0.097%. These receptors have no known antigen. Material for sequencing was naive CD4+ T cells from blood. Every receptor here comes from a human donor in good health.

The chain couples TRBV27 to TRBJ2-6, with no clear D. Trimming took off 6 bases at V and 4 bases at J, with 7 bases between the two ends. There are 13 residues in the CDR3. The germline gives CDR1 MNHEY, CDR2 SMNVEV (reference sequence). The CDR3: CASRAWGANVLTF. The CDR3 DNA is TGTGCCAGCAGGGCATGGGGGGCCAACGTCCTGACTTTC.

This chain uses TRBV3-1 with TRBJ1-5; D gene unclear. Germline V gives CDR1 LGHDT, CDR2 YNNKEL (reference sequence). The CDR3 is 14 residues long. With 4 bases removed from V and 0 bases from J, the gap between germline ends came to 7 bases. CDR3 residues: CASSRKGSNQPQHF. The CDR3 DNA is TGTGCCAGCAGCCGGAAGGGTAGCAATCAGCCCCAGCATTTT.

This clonotype appeared many times. This chain joins TRBV7-2 and TRBJ2-3, with 10 bases aligning to TRBD2. The germline CDR1 and CDR2 sequences are SGHTA and FQGNSA. V lost 2 bases, J lost 1 base, and 0 bases stayed unmatched. This CDR3 is 15 amino acids long. The CDR3 loop is CASSLLAGGTDTQYF. The CDR3 DNA is TGTGCCAGCAGCTTACTAGCGGGAGGCACAGATACGCAGTATTTT.

This clonotype was recorded many times. The chain combines TRBV28 with TRBJ1-1, with 8 bases lining up with TRBD1. The V segment lost 8 bases and the J segment 8 bases; nucleotides outside the gene matches: 7. This CDR3 is 12 amino acids long. Germline V gene lookup returns CDR1 MDHEN and CDR2 SYDVKM. The CDR3 loop reads CASQGQAGEAFF. The CDR3 DNA reads as TGTGCCAGCCAGGGACAGGCGGGCGAAGCTTTCTTT. Together with reference TRBV28 and TRBJ1-1, the CDR3 gives the full variable domain: DVKVTQSSRYLVKRTGEKVFLECVQDMDHENMFWYRQDPGLGLRLIYFSYDVKMKEKGDIPEGYSVSREKKERFSLILESASTNQTSMYLCASQGQAGEAFFGQGTRLTVV.

The chain employs TRBV7-2 and TRBJ2-3, with a possible D match to TRBD1 (6 bases). Germline V gene data show CDR1 as SGHTA and CDR2 as FQGNSA. With 7 bases removed from V and 2 bases from J, the gap between germline ends came to 13 bases. The CDR3 is made up of 14 amino acids. The CDR3 region has the DNA TGTGCCAGCAACAGGGCAGCCTTCACAGATACGCAGTATTTT. Its protein is CASNRAAFTDTQYF.

This clonotype was seen repeatedly, ten times or more. V gene TRBV29-1 combines with J gene TRBJ2-2; D may match TRBD1 or TRBD2 (6 bases each). The CDR3 is 15 amino acids. V shed 5 bases and J shed 5 bases, with 18 bases lying between them. Germline V gene sequence: CDR1 SQVTM, CDR2 ANQGSEA. CDR3 residues: CSVSPSGAGTGELFF. CDR3 DNA sequence: TGCAGCGTTTCTCCCTCGGGGGCCGGAACCGGGGAGCTGTTTTTT.

This clonotype was found a few times. The J gene is TRBJ2-6, the V gene TRBV4-3; no reliable D call. Per germline, CDR1 LGHNA and CDR2 YSLEER. V was clipped by 3 bases and J by 0 bases, with 12 bases between them. This CDR3 is built from 17 residues. CDR3 bases: TGCGCCAGCAGCCACCCCGGACGGCTCTCTGGGGCCAACGTCCTGACTTTC. The encoded protein is CASSHPGRLSGANVLTF.

The genes are TRBV28 and TRBJ2-3, with no clear D. This CDR3 contains 17 residues. Germline V lookup: CDR1 MDHEN, CDR2 SYDVKM. V was shortened by 4 bases and J by 1 base, with 18 bases between the two germline ends. CDR3 DNA sequence: TGTGCCAGCAGTTATCAATTTGCTACGCAAGGCACAGATACGCAGTATTTT. Translated: CASSYQFATQGTDTQYF.

This clonotype has a handful of counts. V usage is TRBV29-1 and J usage is TRBJ2-5, with 7 positions matching TRBD2. V shed 6 bases and J 5 bases; nucleotides not matched to a gene: 9. Germline-derived CDR1 and CDR2 are SQVTM and ANQGSEA. The CDR3 length is 13 residues. The CDR3 sequence is CSVTGGPGETQYF. The CDR3 region has the DNA TGCAGCGTAACGGGAGGCCCAGGGGAGACCCAGTACTTC.

V gene TRBV28 combines with J gene TRBJ2-7; D is unresolved. The CDR3 is made up of 11 amino acids. In germline, CDR1 is MDHEN, CDR2 SYDVKM. Trimming left V 6 bases short and J 4 bases short, with 7 bases between. CDR3 sequence (DNA): TGTGCCAGCAGGTCTCTGTACGAGCAGTACTTC. It yields the protein CASRSLYEQYF.

This clonotype occurred many times. The chain couples TRBV24-1 to TRBJ2-2, with D uncertain. In germline, CDR1 is KGHDR, CDR2 SFDVKD. CDR3 size: 16 residues. V was cut by 4 bases and J by 2 bases, with 13 bases left in between. The CDR3 DNA sequence: TGTGCCACCAGTGAACCGCGACGAGGAAACACCGGGGAGCTGTTTTTT. It encodes CATSEPRRGNTGELFF.

CDR3 in amino acids: CASSLIGGEYNEQFF. The CDR3 coding sequence is TGTGCCAGCAGCCTGATCGGGGGCGAATACAATGAGCAGTTCTTC. The chain joins TRBV28 to TRBJ2-1; either TRBD1 or TRBD2 may fit D (6 bases each). CDR3 length: 15 amino acids. Per the germline V gene, CDR1 is MDHEN and CDR2 is SYDVKM. V was cut by 6 bases and J by 4 bases, with 16 bases left in between.

CDR3 in DNA: TGCGCCAGCAGCCTTCGGCGCAGGGGACCCACAGATACGCAGTATTTT. Translation gives CASSLRRRGPTDTQYF. V is TRBV5-1 and J is TRBJ2-3, with D possibly TRBD1 on 6 matching bases. Germline V gene lookup returns CDR1 SGHRS and CDR2 YFSETQ. The CDR3 spans 16 residues. The ends were cut back, 4 bases at V and 2 bases at J, with 17 bases in the middle.

The chain joins TRBV9 to TRBJ2-7; possibly TRBD1 for D (6 bases). The V end was cut by 0 bases, the J end by 3 bases, with 13 bases between. This CDR3 has 15 residues. Germline V gene lookup returns CDR1 SGDLS and CDR2 YYNGEE. The CDR3 bases are TGTGCCAGCAGCGTAGTGGGGGACACCATCTACGAGCAGTACTTC. Translation gives CASSVVGDTIYEQYF.

V is TRBV6-6 and J is TRBJ1-4; 8 bases line up with TRBD1. This CDR3 contains 15 residues. With 2 bases clipped from V and 6 bases from J, the junction kept 5 bases outside the gene matches. Germline values: CDR1 MNHNY, CDR2 SVGAGI (reference sequence). The CDR3 DNA reads as TGTGCCAGCAGTTACCGTCGGACAGGGTATGAAAAACTGTTTTTT. It is translated as CASSYRRTGYEKLFF.

The J gene is TRBJ2-1, the V gene TRBV30, with D tentatively TRBD1 or TRBD2 (5 bases each). The germline V and J ends were trimmed by 5 bases and 2 bases, with 10 bases remaining between them. From germline, CDR1 is GTSNPN and CDR2 SVGIG (reference sequence). The CDR3 consists of 13 residues. DNA for the CDR3: TGTGCCTGGGGTGGGACGACCTACAATGAGCAGTTCTTC. It codes for CAWGGTTYNEQFF.

This clonotype was seen just once. The CDR3 bases are TGTGCCAGTAGTACCCAAAGCGGGAGGACTTCCTACGAGCAGTACTTC. Translating gives CASSTQSGRTSYEQYF. The chain recombines TRBV19 with TRBJ2-7; 9 nucleotides agree with TRBD2. The CDR3 sequence is 16 residues long. In germline, CDR1 is LNHDA, CDR2 SQIVND (reference sequence). V lost 4 bases to trimming and J lost 1 base; unmatched junction nucleotides: 8.

This clonotype was found a few times. For the CDR3, the DNA is TGTGCCAGCAGCCAAGATAAGGGAGGACTAGCGGGAGGTAGAGTGTCGGAGTTCTTC. It yields the protein CASSQDKGGLAGGRVSEFF. The chain has TRBV3-1 and TRBJ2-1; TRBD2 agrees at 14 bases. CDR1 is LGHDT, CDR2 YNNKEL, per germline (reference sequence). This CDR3 region has 19 residues. J was trimmed by 14 bases and V by 0 bases; bases with no gene match: 18.

This clonotype was found a few times. The chain employs TRBV3-2 and TRBJ2-1; TRBD2 is the table's D call and was not checked against the DNA. TRBV3-2 is labeled a pseudogene. This CDR3 has 17 amino acids. CDR3 DNA: TGTGCCAGCAGCCAACGACTGAGCGAAAGCTCCTACAATGAGCAGTTCTTC. Translating gives CASSQRLSESSYNEQFF.

The table lists this clonotype with a few counts. The chain carries TRBV28 and TRBJ2-5; 8 bases match TRBD1. This CDR3 contains 14 residues. J gave up 1 base and V 7 bases, and 5 bases lay outside the gene matches. Germline CDR1 MDHEN, CDR2 SYDVKM. The CDR3, as DNA: TGTGCCAGCAACCGACAGGGGCCCCAAGAGACCCAGTACTTC. Protein sequence: CASNRQGPQETQYF.

In this sample, this clonotype turned up a few times. The V and J genes are TRBV20-1 and TRBJ2-1; D unresolved. Germline V gene data show CDR1 as DFQATT and CDR2 as SNEGSKA (reference sequence). There are 12 residues in the CDR3. V lost 0 bases, J lost 6 bases, and 6 bases lay in between. The CDR3 reads CSARDVGNEQFF. The CDR3 DNA is TGCAGTGCTAGAGATGTGGGCAATGAGCAGTTCTTC.

This clonotype was detected only a few times. V usage is TRBV7-2 and J usage is TRBJ1-2; 7 bases line up with TRBD1. This CDR3 contains 15 residues. V shed 0 bases and J 2 bases; nucleotides not matched to a gene: 3. In germline, CDR1 is SGHTA, CDR2 FQGNSA. The CDR3 bases are TGTGCCAGCAGCTTAGCGGCAGGGGGAAACTATGGCTACACCTTC. This codes for CASSLAAGGNYGYTF.

This clonotype was seen more than once but under ten times. This sequence joins TRBV5-1 and TRBJ1-5; D remains unclear. The germline V gene has CDR1 SGHRS and CDR2 YFSETQ. V was cut by 4 bases and J by 5 bases, with 10 bases left in between. The CDR3 contains 13 residues. The CDR3 reads CASSEDGYQPQHF. In DNA form, the CDR3 reads TGCGCCAGCAGCGAGGACGGCTATCAGCCCCAGCATTTT.

This clonotype was counted between two and nine times. The V gene is TRBV18, the J gene TRBJ1-5, with 7 bases that match TRBD1. Trimming at V came to 5 bases and at J to 5 bases, leaving 15 bases not matched to a gene. The CDR3 has 17 amino acids. Germline V gene sequence: CDR1 KGHSH, CDR2 LQKENI. The CDR3 DNA reads as TGTGCCAGCTCAGGAGCACAGGTCACCAGGGGGGATCAGCCCCAGCATTTT. Its protein is CASSGAQVTRGDQPQHF.

This clonotype was seen only a few times. The V call is TRBV19, the J call TRBJ1-5; maybe TRBD1 (6 bases). This CDR3 region has 16 residues. CDR1 is LNHDA, CDR2 SQIVND, per germline (reference sequence). The V end was cut by 6 bases, the J end by 6 bases, with 21 bases between. This CDR3 reads CASSPATGLRGQPQHF. CDR3 nucleotide sequence: TGTGCCAGTAGCCCAGCGACAGGTCTCAGGGGTCAGCCCCAGCATTTT.

This clonotype was counted at least ten times. The chain links TRBV6-5 to TRBJ1-5; tentative D call: TRBD1 (6 bases). The CDR3 is 13 residues long. V gave up 8 bases and J gave up 3 bases, with 11 bases separating them. CDR1 MNHEY and CDR2 SVGAGI come from the germline V gene. CDR3 loop: CASRPGVNQPQHF. The CDR3 region has the DNA TGTGCCAGCCGGCCAGGGGTCAATCAGCCCCAGCATTTT.

This chain connects TRBV12-3 or TRBV12-4 to TRBJ1-2; D unclear. CDR3 length: 11 residues. Trimming removed 3 bases from V and 5 bases from J, with 4 bases in between. The CDR3 loop is CASSFGYGYTF. DNA of the CDR3: TGTGCCAGCAGTTTCGGGTATGGCTACACCTTC.

This clonotype was seen more than once but under ten times. The chain carries TRBV27 and TRBJ2-3; no definite D call. Germline V CDR1 and CDR2: MNHEY, SMNVEV (reference sequence). V was trimmed by 5 bases and J by 5 bases, leaving 17 bases between them. The CDR3 length is 15 residues. The CDR3 reads CASSPLGVMRDTQYF. CDR3 nucleotide sequence: TGTGCCAGCAGTCCTCTTGGGGTAATGAGAGATACGCAGTATTTT.

A few counts support this clonotype. This rearrangement joins TRBV6-6 to TRBJ2-2, with D unresolved. Trimming pared 0 bases from V and 1 base from J, leaving 3 bases between. Germline CDR1 and CDR2: MNHNY and SVGAGI (reference sequence). The length of the CDR3 is 14 residues. CDR3 in amino acids: CASSYSGNTGELFF. As DNA, the CDR3 is TGTGCCAGCAGTTACTCGGGGAACACCGGGGAGCTGTTTTTT.

This clonotype was counted once. The chain couples TRBV7-2 to TRBJ2-3; 8 bases fit TRBD1. The CDR3 runs 16 residues. Trimming at V came to 5 bases and at J to 1 base, leaving 8 bases not matched to a gene. Germline V gene lookup returns CDR1 SGHTA and CDR2 FQGNSA. The CDR3 is CASSPGTGHRTDTQYF. The CDR3 region has the DNA TGTGCCAGCAGCCCCGGGACAGGACATCGCACAGATACGCAGTATTTT. Variable domain in full (rest from reference TRBV7-2 and TRBJ2-3): GAGVSQSPSNKVTEKGKDVELRCDPISGHTALYWYRQSLGQGLEFLIYFQGNSAPDKSGLPSDRFSAERTGGSVSTLTIQRTQQEDSAVYLCASSPGTGHRTDTQYFGPGTRLTVL.

In its sample, this clonotype was seen a few times. V gene TRBV12-3 or TRBV12-4 combines with J gene TRBJ2-1, with 8 bases lining up with TRBD2. The CDR3 spans 15 residues. V trimming: 6 bases; J trimming: 3 bases; junction bases outside the gene matches: 7. Here the CDR3 reads CASRERENDYNEQFF. In DNA, the CDR3 is TGTGCCAGCAGAGAGCGGGAGAACGACTACAATGAGCAGTTCTTC.

The V call is TRBV6-5, the J call TRBJ2-2, with D possibly TRBD2 on 5 matching bases. The CDR3 is 11 residues long. Trimming stripped 2 bases from V and 13 bases from J, with 8 bases between. Looked up from germline, CDR1 is MNHEY and CDR2 is SVGAGI. The CDR3 DNA sequence: TGTGCCAGCAGTTACCGAGGAGGGCTGTTTTTT. This translates into CASSYRGGLFF.